Shown below are 15 T cell receptor beta chains from a single sample sequenced in a study of shared T cell receptors in the human thymus. The repertoire was sequenced with immunoSEQ multiplex PCR; TCRdb's copy has only in-frame clones and lacks some. There are hundreds of thousands of clones in the sample; roughly 85% occur only once, and more than 0.01% lies in the top ten. A further study also used this sample, focusing on human thymus T cells.

Sequencing used thymocytes. These receptors all come from a girl under three years old with a congenital heart defect.

The chain has TRBV4-1 and TRBJ2-3, with TRBD2 matching 10 bases. The junction had 16 bases not matched to a gene; V was cut back by 1 base and J by 6 bases. Germline values: CDR1 MGHRA, CDR2 YSYEKL. This CDR3 has 19 residues. CDR3: CASSQGDSLAGELGDTQYF. The CDR3 DNA reads TGCGCCAGCAGCCAAGGGGATAGTCTAGCGGGGGAGCTAGGGGATACGCAGTATTTT.

This clone showed up just a few times. The chain couples TRBV5-1 to TRBJ2-3; unclear D gene. CDR1 SGHRS and CDR2 YFSETQ come from the germline V gene. This CDR3 is 15 amino acids long. Trimming stripped 4 bases from V and 1 base from J, with 13 bases between. The chain's CDR3 is CASSLTPLRTDTQYF. DNA for the CDR3: TGCGCCAGCAGCCTCACCCCACTTCGCACAGATACGCAGTATTTT.

The V call is TRBV5-8, the J call TRBJ2-1; TRBD1 might be the D (5 bases). This CDR3 comprises 13 residues. CDR1 is SGHTS, CDR2 YDEGEE, per germline. V was trimmed by 4 bases and J by 5 bases, leaving 10 bases between them. The CDR3 region is CASSHDSHNEQFF. CDR3 nucleotides: TGTGCCAGCAGCCATGACAGTCACAATGAGCAGTTCTTC.

The chain uses TRBV28 and TRBJ1-6; 7 nucleotides match TRBD1. J was trimmed by 6 bases and V by 1 base; bases with no gene match: 12. The CDR3 loop spans 18 amino acids. CDR1 MDHEN and CDR2 SYDVKM come from the germline V gene. CDR3 protein: CASSLYSRDSIPNSPLHF. The CDR3 nucleotides are TGTGCCAGCAGTTTATACTCTCGGGACAGTATTCCTAATTCACCCCTCCACTTT.

The V call is TRBV25-1, the J call TRBJ1-2; maybe TRBD1 (5 bases). Trimming left V 2 bases short and J 0 bases short, with 10 bases between. CDR1 MGHDK and CDR2 SYGVNS come from the germline V gene. The length of the CDR3 is 15 residues. CDR3 nucleotide sequence: TGTGCCAGCAGTGAAACCGGGACTTCTAACTATGGCTACACCTTC. This codes for CASSETGTSNYGYTF.

The gene calls are TRBV6-1 and TRBJ1-6; the match to TRBD1 covers 7 bases. Germline loops: CDR1 MNHNS, CDR2 SASEGT. The CDR3 loop spans 15 amino acids. Unmatched junction bases numbered 12, after V lost 7 bases and J lost 9 bases. The CDR3 sequence: CASTPRCDRASPLHF. DNA of the CDR3: TGTGCCAGCACCCCCCGTTGTGACAGGGCTTCACCCCTCCACTTT.

This chain joins TRBV2 and TRBJ2-6; the D is unclear. V was clipped by 4 bases and J by 2 bases, with 15 bases between them. The CDR3 loop spans 17 amino acids. Germline CDR1 and CDR2: SNHLY and FYNNEI. For the CDR3, the DNA is TGTGCCAGCAGTGGTGGGCCTGCTCTCCCTGGGGCCAACGTCCTGACTTTC. Amino acids: CASSGGPALPGANVLTF.

The J gene is TRBJ2-2, the V gene TRBV7-8; 14 bases agree with TRBD2. With 5 bases clipped from V and 4 bases from J, the junction kept 12 bases outside the gene matches. This CDR3 has 19 residues. CDR1 is SGHVS and CDR2 is FQNEAQ in the germline V gene. In DNA form, the CDR3 reads TGTGCCAGCAGCCCCGGGACTAGCGGGGGCCGGGGGGGCACCGGGGAGCTGTTTTTT. Protein sequence: CASSPGTSGGRGGTGELFF.

The chain recombines TRBV30 with TRBJ2-5; 9 bases align to TRBD1. CDR1 is GTSNPN and CDR2 is SVGIG in the germline V gene (reference sequence). This CDR3 is built from 18 residues. V dropped 3 bases and J dropped 6; count of bases not matched to a gene: 20. This CDR3 is CAWSHTRLTGGFGKTQYF. Here the CDR3 DNA reads TGTGCCTGGAGCCACACAAGATTAACAGGGGGCTTTGGGAAGACCCAGTACTTC.

To note about this clone: This sample also contains other DNA sequences that code for the same CDR3. The rearrangement uses TRBV4-3 and TRBJ2-7, with D tentatively TRBD2 (6 bases). CDR3 length: 13 amino acids. Germline CDR1 reads LGHNA; CDR2 reads YSLEER. Deletions cut 3 bases from V and 0 bases from J, with 6 bases between. Here the CDR3 DNA reads TGCGCCAGCAGCCAGGAGGGCTCCTACGAGCAGTACTTC. Translated, it gives CASSQEGSYEQYF.

Details on this clone: At one end the junction does not follow the germline gene, possibly because of a read error. Other DNA sequences within the sample encode an identical CDR3. For the CDR3, the DNA is TGCGCCAGCAGCCCAGACAGGAGCTCCTATAATTCCCCCCTCCACTTT. Translation: CASSPDRSSYNSPLHF. The rearrangement links TRBV5-1 to TRBJ1-6; tentatively, D is TRBD1 (6 bases). Germline CDR1 and CDR2: SGHRS and YFSETQ. The CDR3 contains 16 residues.

The V and J genes are TRBV2 and TRBJ2-3; D may be TRBD2 (5 bases). The V end was cut by 4 bases, the J end by 8 bases, with 13 bases between. Germline CDR1 reads SNHLY; CDR2 reads FYNNEI. CDR3 length equals 13 residues. The chain's CDR3 is CASSGGPPSTQYF. In DNA, the CDR3 is TGTGCCAGCAGTGGCGGGCCACCCAGTACGCAGTATTTT.

The V call is TRBV5-6, the J call TRBJ1-2; D might be TRBD1 (5 bases). Germline V gene sequence: CDR1 SGHDT, CDR2 YYEEEE. The germline V and J ends were trimmed by 1 base and 4 bases, with 14 bases remaining between them. The length of the CDR3 is 15 residues. The CDR3 nucleotides are TGTGCCAGCAGCTTGCGAGTACGGGGGGGCTATGGCTACACCTTC. This codes for CASSLRVRGGYGYTF.

This clone appeared a few times. The chain employs TRBV27 and TRBJ1-2, with TRBD1 matching 9 bases. The CDR3 length is 14 residues. Germline assignment: CDR1 MNHEY and CDR2 SMNVEV (reference sequence). J gave up 6 bases and V 5 bases, and 7 bases lay outside the gene matches. The CDR3 sequence: CASSPVDRGHGYTF. The CDR3 DNA is TGTGCCAGCAGTCCCGTGGACAGGGGCCATGGCTACACCTTC.

The genes are TRBV4-1 and TRBJ1-2; TRBD1 aligns across 9 bases. The CDR3 spans 19 residues. CDR1 and CDR2 (germline): MGHRA, YSYEKL. J lost 4 bases, V lost 4 bases, and 19 bases had no gene match. This CDR3 is CASSPRTGERAAPFYGYTF. The CDR3 coding sequence is TGCGCCAGCAGCCCCAGGACAGGGGAGAGAGCAGCGCCTTTCTATGGCTACACCTTC.